This TCR beta chain was found in a study of identical twins. All donors were healthy, and all were Caucasian. The cDNA had a unique molecular identifier and a template-switch universal primer site. In TCRdb, the 5' RACE reads were re-called with MiXCR into one record per CDR3 protein. The sample holds some 570,000 distinct CDR3 sequences, under 25% seen once. Per germline, CDR1 KGHDR and CDR2 SFDVKD. The CDR3 sequence is 15 residues long. Trimming took off 4 bases at V and 4 bases at J, with 15 bases between the two ends. The sample was also linked to a second study, of yellow fever vaccine responses in identical twins. This second study notes: Vaccine-induced T cell responses in twins were reportedly observed to appear partly convergent, partly personalized.

The chain employs TRBV24-1 and TRBJ2-5, with D unclear. The sequenced sample consisted of CD4+ T cells sorted from blood. The sequence was collected from a woman aged 18-29 years in good health. CDR3 protein: CATSDGTQILETQYF. In nucleotides, the CDR3 is TGTGCCACCAGTGACGGTACACAAATACTAGAGACCCAGTACTTC.